This T cell receptor (beta chain) appears in the sequencing data of a study of blood T cell repertoires in COVID-19. About the study: Samples representing acute and convalescent COVID-19 were sourced from the United States, Italy and Spain. Sources were T cells, B-cell-depleted T cells, or PBMCs; the material itself was cDNA or gDNA.

CDR3 length: 14 residues. Germline CDR1 reads SQVTM; CDR2 reads ANQGSEA. The ends were cut back, 7 bases at V and 1 base at J, with 14 bases in the middle. Methods used by the authors: Quantification of nucleated cells was approximated via reference gene primer amplification. Produced via immunoSEQ multiplex PCR; TCRdb's table is partial and in-frame only. Clone size and V and J calls were adopted from that table, with D and trimming inferred from the DNA. Altogether about 41,000 clones are present, 65% to 85% being singletons, with the ten largest covering around 42%. The V gene is TRBV29-1, the J gene TRBJ2-1; D possibly corresponds to TRBD2 (7 bases). This clonotype was sampled from a woman of 80 years or more with active or convalescent COVID-19. Sequences were obtained from peripheral blood. The CDR3 DNA reads TGCAGCGCGGGGGGCGGGGCGTCCTACAATGAGCAGTTCTTC. Translating it yields CSAGGGASYNEQFF.